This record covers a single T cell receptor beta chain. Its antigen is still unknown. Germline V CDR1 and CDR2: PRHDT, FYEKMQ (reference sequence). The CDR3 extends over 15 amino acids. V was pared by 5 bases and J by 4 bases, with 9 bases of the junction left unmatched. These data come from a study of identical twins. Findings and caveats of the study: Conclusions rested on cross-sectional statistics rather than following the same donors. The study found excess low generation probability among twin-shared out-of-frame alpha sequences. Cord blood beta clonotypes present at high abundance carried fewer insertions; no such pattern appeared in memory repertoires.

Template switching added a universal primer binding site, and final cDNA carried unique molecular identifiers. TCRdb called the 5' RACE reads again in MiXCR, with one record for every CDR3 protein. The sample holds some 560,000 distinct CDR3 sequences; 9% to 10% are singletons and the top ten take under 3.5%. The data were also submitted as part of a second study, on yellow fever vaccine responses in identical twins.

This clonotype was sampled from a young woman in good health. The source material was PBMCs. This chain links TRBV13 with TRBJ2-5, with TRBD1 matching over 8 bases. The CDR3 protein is CASSPTGTGIETQYF. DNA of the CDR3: TGTGCCAGCAGCCCCACAGGGACAGGAATAGAGACCCAGTACTTC.